The clone carrying this T cell receptor beta chain was picked up many times. Its target is unknown. Germline V gene data show CDR1 as GTSNPN and CDR2 as SVGIG (reference sequence). The CDR3 spans 12 residues. Trimming took 2 bases from V and 5 from J, leaving 9 bases between them. Orbital computed tomography, thyroid ultrasound, serum thyroxine and TRAb, and clinical symptoms together informed the diagnoses. The PBMCs were taken from about 9.7 ml of fresh peripheral blood. Researchers amplified the TCR beta CDR3 regions from RNA transcripts. The study used the HTBI primer set for a first-round RT-PCR of the TCR CDR3. TCRdb re-derived calls from the multiplex PCR reads in MiXCR, one entry per CDR3 protein. The sample has 500,000 to 600,000 distinct CDR3 sequences, 15% to 20% seen once. The data belong to a study of T cells in Graves' hyperthyroidism and ophthalmopathy. General study points: Most thyroid clonotypes with frequency above 0.001 were detected in blood.

J is TRBJ2-5 and V is TRBV30; D unresolved. The clonotype comes from a man aged 35 to 55 with Graves' ophthalmopathy. The specimen sequenced was blood. CDR3 sequence (DNA): TGTGCCTGGAGTACCAGGAAGGAGACCCAGTACTTC. This translates into CAWSTRKETQYF.